The T cell receptor beta chain described here comes from a study of PD-1 blockade in classical Hodgkin lymphoma. Study findings and constraints: Prior therapy or disease activity may underlie the repertoire differences, whose causes remain undefined.

Repertoires were generated with immunoSEQ multiplex PCR, while TCRdb's copy carries only in-frame clones and drops some. The sample lists over 50,000 clones, around 67% seen once, with over 13% in the top ten. There are a few counts of this clone. Its target is not known. The patients all showed relapse after autologous stem cell transplantation, while their brentuximab vedotin exposure varied. This sample comprised peripheral blood mononuclear cells (PBMCs), obtained before the second cycle of nivolumab. The sequence was obtained from a human donor with classical Hodgkin lymphoma.

CDR3 bases: TGTGCCAGCAGGAGAAATAGGGCAGCAACTAATGAAAAACTGTTTTTT. It is translated as CASRRNRAATNEKLFF. V gene TRBV27 combines with J gene TRBJ1-4; D gene ambiguous. The CDR3 spans 16 residues. Trimming cost V 6 bases and J 0 bases, with 14 bases left between them. Germline V lookup: CDR1 MNHEY, CDR2 SMNVEV (reference sequence).